This record covers a single T cell receptor beta chain. The antigen remains undetermined. The germline gives CDR1 SGHAT, CDR2 FQNNGV. This CDR3 comprises 15 residues. V lost 0 bases, J lost 7 bases, and 15 bases lay in between. The record originates from a study of T cell repertoires in cytomegalovirus infection. One entry per CDR3 protein results from TCRdb running MiXCR on the reads. Here the sample spans approximately 350,000 distinct CDR3 sequences, about 35% being singletons. Sequenced material: cultured PBMCs, taken from culture after CMV antigen stimulation. This clonotype originated in a human donor in good health (CMV status not recorded). Some clones in this sample may be carry-over from other donors' samples. J is TRBJ2-5 and V is TRBV11-2; D perhaps matches TRBD2 (6 bases). For the CDR3, the DNA is TGTGCCAGCAGCTTAGAGGCAGGGCGGGGAGGGACCCAGTACTTC. It yields the protein CASSLEAGRGGTQYF.